One sample yielded the 9 T cell receptor beta chains listed below, sequenced in a study of T-cell memory formation after mild COVID-19. One entry per CDR3 protein results from TCRdb running MiXCR on the 5' RACE reads. This sample yields roughly 120,000 distinct CDR3 sequences, of which about a sixth are seen a single time; around 14% belongs to the top ten. The material sequenced was PBMCs or a T cell subset sorted from them (not recorded which). These receptor sequences come from an adult woman who had mild COVID-19 (a few samples of this study predate the infection). Cell type and time point are not known.

The V call is TRBV12-3 or TRBV12-4, the J call TRBJ2-1; either TRBD1 or TRBD2 may fit D (6 bases each). Trimming shortened V by 4 bases and J by 7 bases, and 14 bases separated the two germline ends. The CDR3 has 14 amino acids. For the CDR3, the DNA is TGTGCCAGCAGTTCCCGTGTAGGGGGGAATGAGCAGTTCTTC. This codes for CASSSRVGGNEQFF.

The chain combines TRBV15 with TRBJ2-7; D is unresolved. This CDR3 is built from 12 residues. Trimming removed 1 base from V and 6 bases from J, with 7 bases in between. Germline CDR1 LNHNV, CDR2 YYDKDF (reference sequence). The DNA for the CDR3 is TGTGCCACCAGCAGAGGGGCCGGCGAGCAGTACTTC. Its protein product is CATSRGAGEQYF.

The rearrangement joins TRBV12-3 or TRBV12-4 to TRBJ1-1, with D perhaps TRBD1 (6 bases). Trimming took off 5 bases at V and 0 bases at J, with 19 bases between the two ends. The CDR3 sequence is 17 residues long. The CDR3 coding sequence is TGTGCCAGCAGTCCAAGAGAGGGGGGCAGAATGAACACTGAAGCTTTCTTT. Protein: CASSPREGGRMNTEAFF.

The chain couples TRBV3-1 to TRBJ1-1; D not certain. Germline values: CDR1 LGHDT, CDR2 YNNKEL (reference sequence). This CDR3 has 11 amino acids. Trimming shortened V by 3 bases and J by 7 bases, and 6 bases separated the two germline ends. The CDR3 is CASSHFNEAFF. The CDR3 nucleotides are TGTGCCAGCAGCCATTTTAATGAAGCTTTCTTT.

Only a few counts were recorded for this clonotype. The chain is built from TRBV6-2 or TRBV6-3 and TRBJ2-1; D is undetermined. The CDR3 sequence is 16 residues long. V gave up 3 bases and J gave up 8 bases, with 20 bases separating them. Germline CDR1 MNHEY, CDR2 SVGEGT. This CDR3 is CASSYRSALPLDEQFF. DNA of the CDR3: TGTGCCAGCAGTTATCGATCGGCCCTGCCTTTGGATGAGCAGTTCTTC.

This clonotype was found a few times. The genes are TRBV7-6 and TRBJ1-6, with D hard to call. Trimming shortened V by 10 bases and J by 7 bases, and 17 bases separated the two germline ends. This CDR3 comprises 14 residues. The V gene's germline CDR1 is SGHVS and CDR2 FNYEAQ. CDR3 coding DNA: TGTGCCACCCAGCTACTCGACGGGAATTCACCCCTCCACTTT. Translating gives CATQLLDGNSPLHF.

There are a few counts of this clonotype. The J gene is TRBJ2-5, the V gene TRBV5-1; D ambiguous. The CDR3 has 11 residues. Trimming stripped 7 bases from V and 4 bases from J, with 8 bases between. Looked up from germline, CDR1 is SGHRS and CDR2 is YFSETQ. CDR3 in DNA: TGCGCCAGCGGGAATGGAGAGACCCAGTACTTC. Translated, it gives CASGNGETQYF.

The chain combines TRBV29-1 with TRBJ2-7, with 9 bases matching TRBD1. Germline V gene data show CDR1 as SQVTM and CDR2 as ANQGSEA. There are 12 residues in the CDR3. V shed 6 bases and J 2 bases; nucleotides not matched to a gene: 2. The CDR3 spells CSVGQGTYEQYF. In DNA, the CDR3 is TGCAGCGTCGGACAGGGGACCTACGAGCAGTACTTC.

The chain combines TRBV6-1 with TRBJ2-3; 9 bases are shared with TRBD1. CDR1 is MNHNS and CDR2 is SASEGT in the germline V gene. The ends lost 2 bases at V and 5 bases at J; junction bases unmatched: 5. CDR3 length equals 15 residues. The CDR3 spells CASSERTGEGDTQYF. The CDR3 DNA sequence: TGTGCCAGCAGTGAACGGACAGGGGAGGGAGATACGCAGTATTTT.